The clone carrying this TCR beta chain was seen a few times. TCRbeta library construction was performed incorporating unique molecular identifiers. One entry per CDR3 protein, called by TCRdb with MiXCR from the PCR reads. The sample consists of about 610,000 distinct CDR3 sequences, about 10% of them appearing once. The germline CDR1 and CDR2 sequences are LNHDA and SQIVND (reference sequence). With 4 bases removed from V and 2 bases from J, the gap between germline ends came to 13 bases. The CDR3 covers 15 residues. The data derive from a study of T-cell reconstitution after alpha-beta-depleted transplantation in children.

V usage is TRBV19 and J usage is TRBJ2-3, with D perhaps TRBD2 (6 bases). This sequence originates from a human donor who donated a stem cell graft to a child with acute myeloid leukemia. The source material was PBMCs from the stem cell graft donor, sampled from the stem cell graft. In nucleotides, the CDR3 is TGTGCCAGTAGTAACGGGAGAAGGACCACAGATACGCAGTATTTT. Its protein is CASSNGRRTTDTQYF.